This T cell receptor beta chain was found in a study of T cells in Graves' hyperthyroidism and ophthalmopathy. Study-level findings and limits: A 13 V-J signature model discriminated ophthalmopathy versus stable hyperthyroidism.

V lost 3 bases to trimming and J lost 11 bases, with 10 bases between them. This CDR3 spans 11 amino acids. Germline-derived CDR1 and CDR2 are SNHLY and FYNNEI. No progression to ophthalmopathy during 18 months of follow-up defined stable disease. Exclusion of patients followed from uncontrolled infection, other autoimmune disease, pregnancy or lactation. Cells are PBMCs isolated from more than 8.5 ml of fresh blood. Template material for amplifying TCR beta CDR3 regions consisted of RNA transcripts. Using the HTBI primer set, a first-round RT-PCR was run on the TCR CDR3. MiXCR was run by TCRdb on the multiplex PCR reads, yielding one entry per CDR3 protein. The repertoire has some 350,000 distinct CDR3 sequences, roughly 25% of them found once; the top ten carry 73%. The sample holds a few counts of this clonotype. No antigen is known for it.

This sequence was found in a man aged 45-60 years with Graves' hyperthyroidism. The material sequenced was blood. The genes are TRBV2 and TRBJ1-2; D unresolved. As DNA, the CDR3 is TGTGCCAGCAGTGACTGGGGTCGGTACACCTTC. Translated: CASSDWGRYTF.